The 24 T cell receptor beta chains below come from one sample, sequenced in a study of response to subunit inactivated influenza vaccine (dated by TCRdb to the late 2010s). Library preparation was by RT-PCR. For sequencing, an Illumina HiSeq 2500 was employed. TCRdb ran its own pipeline on the public reads, namely fastp trimming at Q25 and MiXCR clone calling, and kept in-frame beta chains. Rows with a matching CDR3 protein are joined into one entry that keeps the most common DNA and genes. The sample table shows about 540,000 distinct CDR3 sequences, and roughly 25% are seen once. The top ten constitute around 2.8% of the sample. In addition, the sample was reused for a study of T cells expressing NK-cell markers. As described in the second report: The TCR beta cDNA libraries were made using 5'RACE template switching, a step that added both a universal primer site and unique molecular identifiers.

Here the sequenced sample was CD4+ T cells sorted from PBMCs, taken 12 days after vaccination. These TCRs come from a man over 45 who received an inactivated influenza vaccine. Donor details come from another sample of the same person, matched by shared clones.

This clonotype came up a few times. This chain's CDR3 is CATSRELAGGSNTGELFF. CDR3 in DNA: TGTGCCACCAGCAGAGAACTAGCGGGAGGCTCGAACACCGGGGAGCTGTTTTTT. The chain couples TRBV15 to TRBJ2-2, with 12 nucleotides matching TRBD2. The CDR3 runs to 18 residues. Trimming at V came to 0 bases and at J to 0 bases, leaving 2 bases not matched to a gene. Germline V lookup: CDR1 LNHNV, CDR2 YYDKDF (reference sequence).

This clonotype was recorded a few times. The rearrangement uses TRBV7-2 and TRBJ2-1; 10 nucleotides line up with TRBD2. Germline V gene data show CDR1 as SGHTA and CDR2 as FQGNSA. The CDR3 covers 15 residues. V shed 5 bases, J shed 5 bases, and the junction held 6 bases outside the gene matches. The CDR3 DNA is TGTGCCAGCAGCCCTAGACTAGCGGGTAACAATGAGCAGTTCTTC. Protein sequence: CASSPRLAGNNEQFF.

This clonotype was detected a few times. The chain has TRBV20-1 and TRBJ2-7; D may be TRBD2 (5 bases). CDR3 length equals 14 residues. Germline V gene data show CDR1 as DFQATT and CDR2 as SNEGSKA (reference sequence). The V end was cut by 0 bases, the J end by 6 bases, with 15 bases between. The DNA for the CDR3 is TGCAGTGCTAGAGATCGGAGGAACATCGGCGAGCAGTACTTC. Translating it yields CSARDRRNIGEQYF.

The V gene is TRBV6-2 or TRBV6-3, the J gene TRBJ2-7; D gene uncertain. The V end was cut by 5 bases, the J end by 1 base, with 39 bases between. The germline V gene has CDR1 MNHEY and CDR2 SVGEGT. CDR3 size: 23 residues. For the CDR3, the DNA is TGTGCCAGCAGTCACGTCAGAAGGGCTACGAATCCCAGCAGGTCCCTTTCATCCTACGAGCAGTACTTC. This translates into CASSHVRRATNPSRSLSSYEQYF.

This clonotype has just a few counts. This rearrangement joins TRBV20-1 to TRBJ2-7; no firm D call. The CDR3 contains 15 residues. CDR1 is DFQATT and CDR2 is SNEGSKA in the germline V gene (reference sequence). Trimming removed 0 bases at V and 1 base at J, with 13 bases between. The CDR3 region has the DNA TGCAGTGCTAGAGATTCGCAGGTGCCATCCTACGAGCAGTACTTC. Its protein product is CSARDSQVPSYEQYF.

CDR3 in amino acids: CSAQGAVGDYTF. CDR3 in DNA: TGCAGCGCACAGGGGGCTGTAGGAGACTACACCTTC. The J gene is TRBJ1-2, the V gene TRBV29-1, with 9 bases matching TRBD1. The CDR3 is made up of 12 amino acids. CDR1 SQVTM and CDR2 ANQGSEA come from the germline V gene. The trim removed 7 bases at V and 10 bases at J, leaving 10 bases unmatched.

The V call is TRBV12-3 or TRBV12-4, the J call TRBJ1-3; 7 bases are a match to TRBD1. V lost 6 bases to trimming and J lost 2 bases; unmatched junction nucleotides: 7. The length of the CDR3 is 15 residues. CDR3 nucleotide sequence: TGTGCCAGCAGCCTTACCCAGGGGGCTGGAAACACCATATATTTT. Protein sequence: CASSLTQGAGNTIYF.

This clonotype came up a few times. The chain combines TRBV5-5 with TRBJ1-4; the D is unclear. The CDR3 has 16 amino acids. Germline CDR1 SGHKS, CDR2 YYEKEE (reference sequence). Trimming cost V 1 base and J 0 bases, with 10 bases left between them. DNA of the CDR3: TGTGCCAGCAGCTTGAACCAGGCAGCAACTAATGAAAAACTGTTTTTT. It translates to CASSLNQAATNEKLFF.

This clonotype was observed a handful of times. V usage is TRBV7-2 and J usage is TRBJ1-2, with 9 positions matching TRBD1. The CDR3 is 12 residues long. V lost 5 bases to trimming and J lost 8 bases; unmatched junction nucleotides: 3. The germline V gene has CDR1 SGHTA and CDR2 FQGNSA. CDR3 coding DNA: TGTGCCAGCAGCGGGGACAGGGACGGCTACACCTTC. Translating it yields CASSGDRDGYTF.

This clonotype was detected a few times. V gene TRBV29-1 combines with J gene TRBJ2-3; TRBD2 matches at 8 bases. Germline V gene sequence: CDR1 SQVTM, CDR2 ANQGSEA. This CDR3 has 15 residues. With V trimmed by 5 bases and J by 0 bases, 7 bases remained unmatched. CDR3 coding DNA: TGCAGCGTTTCCCGGGGGGGTACTAGCACAGATACGCAGTATTTT. Protein: CSVSRGGTSTDTQYF.

The J gene is TRBJ2-2, the V gene TRBV11-2; a possible D gene is TRBD2 (6 bases). The germline V gene has CDR1 SGHAT and CDR2 FQNNGV. The CDR3 length is 15 residues. Trimming took off 1 base at V and 7 bases at J, with 13 bases between the two ends. CDR3 sequence reads: CASSLAPGLIGELFF. The CDR3 DNA reads TGTGCCAGCAGCTTAGCTCCAGGACTAATCGGGGAGCTGTTTTTT.

V gene TRBV6-1 combines with J gene TRBJ2-3; the D is unclear. Germline V CDR1 and CDR2: MNHNS, SASEGT. Trimming pared 2 bases from V and 0 bases from J, leaving 21 bases between. The CDR3 spans 19 residues. The CDR3 DNA reads TGTGCCAGCAGTGAACCCCTTCTGAATAGGCCGATTAGCACAGATACGCAGTATTTT. This encodes CASSEPLLNRPISTDTQYF.

This clonotype has just a few counts. The V call is TRBV5-6, the J call TRBJ2-1; D uncertain. This CDR3 spans 12 amino acids. The germline CDR1 and CDR2 sequences are SGHDT and YYEEEE. V lost 1 base and J 8 bases, leaving 7 bases between the germline ends. This CDR3 reads CASSLFFYEQFF. Written as DNA, the CDR3 is TGTGCCAGCAGCTTGTTTTTTTATGAGCAGTTCTTC.

V and J are TRBV20-1 and TRBJ2-6; 7 bases are a match to TRBD2. Germline CDR1 DFQATT, CDR2 SNEGSKA (reference sequence). V shed 3 bases and J 0 bases; nucleotides not matched to a gene: 2. The CDR3 runs to 15 residues. The DNA of the CDR3 is TGCAGTGCTAGGGGAGGGAGCTCTGGGGCCAACGTCCTGACTTTC. It yields the protein CSARGGSSGANVLTF.

V gene TRBV27 combines with J gene TRBJ2-7; the D call may be TRBD1 or TRBD2 (5 bases each). Deletions cut 5 bases from V and 0 bases from J, with 17 bases between. The germline V gene has CDR1 MNHEY and CDR2 SMNVEV (reference sequence). CDR3 length equals 16 residues. CDR3 coding DNA: TGTGCCAGCAGTCTCCTGGGACGCCCTAGCTCCTACGAGCAGTACTTC. It codes for CASSLLGRPSSYEQYF.

The chain recombines TRBV29-1 with TRBJ2-3; D is perhaps TRBD1 or TRBD2 (5 bases each). CDR3 length: 14 amino acids. CDR1 is SQVTM and CDR2 is ANQGSEA in the germline V gene. Between the trimmed V and J ends, which lost 3 bases and 2 bases, there was a span of 12 bases. CDR3 nucleotides: TGCAGCGTTGATGCCGGGGCCACCACAGATACGCAGTATTTT. It encodes CSVDAGATTDTQYF.

This clonotype occurred a few times. This chain joins TRBV11-1 and TRBJ2-3, with D maybe TRBD2 (5 bases). Germline CDR1 is SGHAT and CDR2 is FQDESV (reference sequence). The V gene lost 3 bases and the J gene lost 6 bases, with 10 bases spanning the gap. The CDR3 is 13 residues long. The CDR3 coding sequence is TGTGCCAGCAGCTTTCCGGGGTGGGATACGCAGTATTTT. Residues: CASSFPGWDTQYF. The full variable domain, in which reference TRBV11-1 and TRBJ2-3 provide the parts outside the CDR3, is EAEVAQSPRYKITEKSQAVAFWCDPISGHATLYWYRQILGQGPELLVQFQDESVVDDSQLPKDRFSAERLKGVDSTLKIQPAELGDSAMYLCASSFPGWDTQYFGPGTRLTVL.

This clonotype occurred many times. The chain recombines TRBV12-3 or TRBV12-4 with TRBJ1-1; 7 bases align to TRBD1. The CDR3 extends over 14 amino acids. The junction had 5 bases not matched to a gene; V was cut back by 6 bases and J by 1 base. The CDR3 coding sequence is TGTGCCAGCAGCATGACAGGGACGAACACTGAAGCTTTCTTT. Protein: CASSMTGTNTEAFF.

This clonotype was detected only a few times. As DNA, the CDR3 is TGTGCCAGCAGCAAAGGGACTAGCGGAGAAACCTACGAGCAGTACTTC. This codes for CASSKGTSGETYEQYF. The chain is built from TRBV21-1 and TRBJ2-7; TRBD2 is the table's D call and was not checked against the DNA. TRBV21-1 is a listed pseudogene. The CDR3 has 16 amino acids.

The V call is TRBV7-6, the J call TRBJ2-7, with 14 bases lining up with TRBD2. This CDR3 region has 17 residues. V lost 5 bases to trimming and J lost 4 bases; unmatched junction nucleotides: 10. Germline CDR1 reads SGHVS; CDR2 reads FNYEAQ. The CDR3 DNA reads as TGTGCCAGCAGCCGGGCGACTAGCGGGGGGGAATTTTACGAGCAGTACTTC. Protein: CASSRATSGGEFYEQYF.

V usage is TRBV6-2 or TRBV6-3 and J usage is TRBJ2-3, with no clear D. Looked up from germline, CDR1 is MNHEY and CDR2 is SVGEGT. CDR3 length equals 15 residues. The V end was cut by 4 bases, the J end by 4 bases, with 15 bases between. CDR3 in amino acids: CASSSVGARADTQYF. The CDR3 bases are TGTGCCAGCAGTTCGGTAGGCGCTCGGGCAGATACGCAGTATTTT.

This clonotype was found many times. The chain combines TRBV7-8 with TRBJ1-1; D not certain. This CDR3 has 14 amino acids. Trimming left V 8 bases short and J 1 base short, with 14 bases between. In germline, CDR1 is SGHVS, CDR2 FQNEAQ. The CDR3 DNA follows: TGTGCCAGCGGAAAGACTATACCGAACACTGAAGCTTTCTTT. It codes for CASGKTIPNTEAFF.

This clonotype has only one observation. The rearrangement uses TRBV6-2 or TRBV6-3 and TRBJ2-1; 9 nucleotides line up with TRBD2. V shed 8 bases and J 1 base; nucleotides not matched to a gene: 9. The CDR3 contains 16 residues. Germline loops: CDR1 MNHEY, CDR2 SVGEGT. The CDR3 spells CASYHTLAGSYNEQFF. For the CDR3, the DNA is TGTGCCAGCTACCACACGCTAGCGGGGTCCTACAATGAGCAGTTCTTC.

This chain uses TRBV7-2 with TRBJ1-1; TRBD1 matches at 8 bases. After removal of 5 bases from V and 6 bases from J, the junction contained 14 bases not matched to a gene. CDR3 length equals 16 residues. Per the germline V gene, CDR1 is SGHTA and CDR2 is FQGNSA. For the CDR3, the DNA is TGTGCCAGCAGCCTTATACCCGGACAGGGAATATCTGAAGCTTTCTTT. Amino acid sequence: CASSLIPGQGISEAFF.